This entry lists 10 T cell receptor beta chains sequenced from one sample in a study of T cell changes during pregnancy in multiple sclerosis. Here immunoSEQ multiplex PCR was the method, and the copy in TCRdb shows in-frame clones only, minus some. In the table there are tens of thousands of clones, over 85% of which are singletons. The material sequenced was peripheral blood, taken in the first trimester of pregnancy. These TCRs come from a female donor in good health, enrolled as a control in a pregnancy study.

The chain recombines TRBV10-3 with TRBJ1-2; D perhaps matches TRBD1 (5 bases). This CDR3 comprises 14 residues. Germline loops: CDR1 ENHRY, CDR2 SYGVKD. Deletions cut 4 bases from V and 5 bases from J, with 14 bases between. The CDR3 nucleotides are TGTGCCATCAGTGCTGGACAAGGAGATTATGGCTACACCTTC. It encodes CAISAGQGDYGYTF.

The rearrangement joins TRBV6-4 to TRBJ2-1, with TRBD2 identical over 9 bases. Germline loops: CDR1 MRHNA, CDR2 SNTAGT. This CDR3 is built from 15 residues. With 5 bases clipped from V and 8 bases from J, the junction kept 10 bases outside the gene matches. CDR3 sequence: CASSRGSGSYDEQFF. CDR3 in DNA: TGTGCCAGCAGTCGAGGTAGCGGGAGCTATGATGAGCAGTTCTTC.

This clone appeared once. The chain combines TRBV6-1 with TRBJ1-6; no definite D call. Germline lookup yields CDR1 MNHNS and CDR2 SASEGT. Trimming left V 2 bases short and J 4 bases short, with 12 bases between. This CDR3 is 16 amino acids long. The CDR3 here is CASSESRQAYNSPLHF. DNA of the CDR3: TGTGCCAGCAGTGAATCCCGCCAGGCTTATAATTCACCCCTCCACTTT.

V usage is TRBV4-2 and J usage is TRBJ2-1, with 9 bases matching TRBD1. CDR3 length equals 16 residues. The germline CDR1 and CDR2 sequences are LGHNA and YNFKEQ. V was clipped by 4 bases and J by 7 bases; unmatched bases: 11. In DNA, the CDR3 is TGTGCCAGCAGCCGCCCCCGGACAGGGGCAGGGAATGAGCAGTTCTTC. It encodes CASSRPRTGAGNEQFF.

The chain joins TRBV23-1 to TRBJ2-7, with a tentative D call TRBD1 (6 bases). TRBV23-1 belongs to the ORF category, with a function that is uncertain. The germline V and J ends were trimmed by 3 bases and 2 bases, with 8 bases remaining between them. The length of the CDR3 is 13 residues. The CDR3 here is CASSQWDTYEQYF. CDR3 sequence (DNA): TGCGCCAGCAGTCAGTGGGACACCTACGAGCAGTACTTC.

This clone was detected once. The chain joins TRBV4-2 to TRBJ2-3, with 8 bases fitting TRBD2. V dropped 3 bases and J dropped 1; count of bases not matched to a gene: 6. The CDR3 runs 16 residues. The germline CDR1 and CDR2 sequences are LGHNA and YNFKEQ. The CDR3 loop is CASSQMPGRGTDTQYF. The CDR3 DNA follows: TGTGCCAGCAGCCAGATGCCCGGGAGGGGCACAGATACGCAGTATTTT.

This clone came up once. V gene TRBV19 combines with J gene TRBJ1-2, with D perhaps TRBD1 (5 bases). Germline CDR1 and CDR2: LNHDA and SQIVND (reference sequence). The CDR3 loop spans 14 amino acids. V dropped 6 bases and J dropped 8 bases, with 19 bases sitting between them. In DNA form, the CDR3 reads TGTGCCAGTAGCCCCGGGGGGGGATCCGAGGGCTACACCTTC. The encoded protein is CASSPGGGSEGYTF.

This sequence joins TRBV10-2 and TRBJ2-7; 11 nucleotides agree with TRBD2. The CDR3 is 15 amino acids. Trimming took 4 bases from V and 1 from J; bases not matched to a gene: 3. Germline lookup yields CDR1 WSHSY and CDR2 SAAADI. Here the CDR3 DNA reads TGCGCCAGCAGTGTTAGCGGGAGGGGTTCCTACGAGCAGTACTTC. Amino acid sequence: CASSVSGRGSYEQYF.

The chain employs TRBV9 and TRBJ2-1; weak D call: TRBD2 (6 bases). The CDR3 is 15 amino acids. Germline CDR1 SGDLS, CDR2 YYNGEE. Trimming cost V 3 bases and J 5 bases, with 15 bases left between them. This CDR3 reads CASSATLAKHNEQFF. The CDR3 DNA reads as TGTGCCAGCAGCGCTACCCTAGCGAAACACAATGAGCAGTTCTTC.

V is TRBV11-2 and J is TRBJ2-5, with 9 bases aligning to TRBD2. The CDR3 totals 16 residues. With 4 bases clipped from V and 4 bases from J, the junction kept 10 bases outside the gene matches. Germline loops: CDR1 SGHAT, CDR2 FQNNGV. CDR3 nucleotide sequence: TGTGCCAGCAGCTCCTTAGCGGGAGATTGGGGAGAGACCCAGTACTTC. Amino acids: CASSSLAGDWGETQYF.